The T cell receptor (beta chain) described here comes from a study of T cell responses to AZD1222 COVID-19 vaccine. The CDR3 extends over 13 amino acids. V lost 4 bases to trimming and J lost 7 bases, with 12 bases between them. Germline CDR1 is SGHTA and CDR2 is FQGNSA. The data were produced by immunoSEQ multiplex PCR, yet TCRdb's version contains in-frame clones alone and is incomplete. The table has around 150,000 clones, 92% seen once. The sequence derives from an adult who received the AZD1222 COVID-19 vaccine. This sample comprised peripheral blood, obtained 28 days after the second AZD1222 dose. This chain uses TRBV7-2 with TRBJ2-3; D is ambiguous. As DNA, the CDR3 is TGTGCCAGCAGCTCGGAAGGGTACAATACGCAGTATTTT. This codes for CASSSEGYNTQYF.